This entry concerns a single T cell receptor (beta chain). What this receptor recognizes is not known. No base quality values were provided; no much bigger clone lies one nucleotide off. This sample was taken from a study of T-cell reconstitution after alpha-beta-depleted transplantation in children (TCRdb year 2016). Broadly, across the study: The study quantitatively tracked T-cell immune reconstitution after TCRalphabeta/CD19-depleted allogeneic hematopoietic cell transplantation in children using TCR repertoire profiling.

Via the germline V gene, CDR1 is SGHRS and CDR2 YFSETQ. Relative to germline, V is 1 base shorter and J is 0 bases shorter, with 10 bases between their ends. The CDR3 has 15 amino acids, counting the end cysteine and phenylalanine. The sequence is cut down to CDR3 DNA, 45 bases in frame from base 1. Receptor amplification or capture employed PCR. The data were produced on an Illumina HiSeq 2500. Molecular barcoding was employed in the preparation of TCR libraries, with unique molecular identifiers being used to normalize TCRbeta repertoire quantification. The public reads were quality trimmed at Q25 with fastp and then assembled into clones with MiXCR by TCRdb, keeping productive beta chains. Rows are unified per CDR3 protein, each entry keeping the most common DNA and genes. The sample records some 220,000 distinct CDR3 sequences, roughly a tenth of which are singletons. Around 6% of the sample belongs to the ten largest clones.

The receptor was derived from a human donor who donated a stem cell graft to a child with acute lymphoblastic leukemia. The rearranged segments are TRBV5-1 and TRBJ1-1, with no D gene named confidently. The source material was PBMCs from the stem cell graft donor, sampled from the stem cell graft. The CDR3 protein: CASSLYTSMNTEAFF. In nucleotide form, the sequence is TGCGCCAGCAGCTTGTATACCTCCATGAACACTGAAGCTTTCTTT.